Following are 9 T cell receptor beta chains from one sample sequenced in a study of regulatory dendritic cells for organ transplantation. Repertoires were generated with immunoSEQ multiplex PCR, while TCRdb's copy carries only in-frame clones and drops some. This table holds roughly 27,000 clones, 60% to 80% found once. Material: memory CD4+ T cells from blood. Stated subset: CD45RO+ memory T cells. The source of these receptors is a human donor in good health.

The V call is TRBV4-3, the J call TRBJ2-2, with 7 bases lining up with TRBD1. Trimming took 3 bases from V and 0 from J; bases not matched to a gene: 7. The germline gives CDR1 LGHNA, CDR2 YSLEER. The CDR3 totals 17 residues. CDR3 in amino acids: CASSHMTGTANTGELFF. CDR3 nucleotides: TGCGCCAGCAGCCACATGACCGGGACAGCGAACACCGGGGAGCTGTTTTTT.

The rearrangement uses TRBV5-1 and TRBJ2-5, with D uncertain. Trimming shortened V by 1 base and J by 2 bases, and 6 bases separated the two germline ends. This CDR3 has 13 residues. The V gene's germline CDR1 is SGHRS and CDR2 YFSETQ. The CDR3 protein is CASSLYSQETQYF. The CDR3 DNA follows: TGCGCCAGCAGCTTGTACTCTCAAGAGACCCAGTACTTC.

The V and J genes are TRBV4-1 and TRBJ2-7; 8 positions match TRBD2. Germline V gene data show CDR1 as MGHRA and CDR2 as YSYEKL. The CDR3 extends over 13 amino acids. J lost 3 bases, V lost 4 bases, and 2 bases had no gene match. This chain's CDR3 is CASSRGGIYEQYF. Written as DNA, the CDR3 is TGCGCCAGCAGCCGCGGGGGGATCTACGAGCAGTACTTC.

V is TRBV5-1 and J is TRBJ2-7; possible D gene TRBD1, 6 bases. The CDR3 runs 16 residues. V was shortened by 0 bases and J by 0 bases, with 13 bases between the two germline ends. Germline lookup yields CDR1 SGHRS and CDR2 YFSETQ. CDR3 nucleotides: TGCGCCAGCAGCTTGGGGCACAGGGATAGCTCCTACGAGCAGTACTTC. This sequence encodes CASSLGHRDSSYEQYF.

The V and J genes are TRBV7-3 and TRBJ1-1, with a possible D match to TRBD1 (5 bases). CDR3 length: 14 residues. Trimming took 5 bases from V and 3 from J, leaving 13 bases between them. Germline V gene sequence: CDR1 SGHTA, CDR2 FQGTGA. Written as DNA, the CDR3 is TGTGCCAGCAGCGCGGGGGGTGCGCACACTGAAGCTTTCTTT. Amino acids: CASSAGGAHTEAFF.

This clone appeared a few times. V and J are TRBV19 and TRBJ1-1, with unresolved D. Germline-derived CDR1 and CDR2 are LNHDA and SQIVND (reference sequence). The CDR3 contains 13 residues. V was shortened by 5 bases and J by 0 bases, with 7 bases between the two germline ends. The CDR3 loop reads CASSGTLNTEAFF. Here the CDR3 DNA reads TGTGCCAGTAGTGGCACCCTGAACACTGAAGCTTTCTTT. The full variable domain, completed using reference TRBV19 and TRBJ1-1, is DGGITQSPKYLFRKEGQNVTLSCEQNLNHDAMYWYRQDPGQGLRLIYYSQIVNDFQKGDIAEGYSVSREKKESFPLTVTSAQKNPTAFYLCASSGTLNTEAFFGQGTRLTVV.

Written as DNA, the CDR3 is TGCGCCAGCAAACAACAGGGGGCGTCGGTCACTGAAGCTTTCTTT. Protein product: CASKQQGASVTEAFF. The V and J genes are TRBV5-1 and TRBJ1-1; 9 nucleotides align to TRBD1. The V segment lost 6 bases and the J segment 4 bases; nucleotides outside the gene matches: 10. The CDR3 contains 15 residues. Germline lookup yields CDR1 SGHRS and CDR2 YFSETQ.

The CDR3 loop is CASSGAMNTEAFF. The CDR3 DNA is TGTGCCAGCTCGGGAGCCATGAACACTGAAGCTTTCTTT. This rearrangement joins TRBV18 to TRBJ1-1; D uncertain. Germline CDR1 reads KGHSH; CDR2 reads LQKENI. CDR3 length equals 13 residues. The V end was cut by 6 bases, the J end by 0 bases, with 8 bases between.

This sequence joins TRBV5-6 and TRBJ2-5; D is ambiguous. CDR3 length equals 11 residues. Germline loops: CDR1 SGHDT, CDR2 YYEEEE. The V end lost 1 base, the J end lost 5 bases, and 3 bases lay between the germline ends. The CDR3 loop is CASSLRETQYF. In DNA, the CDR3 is TGTGCCAGCAGCTTGAGGGAGACCCAGTACTTC.